The rows below give T cell receptor beta chains drawn from one sample of a study of response to subunit inactivated influenza vaccine. In TCRdb, the RT-PCR reads were re-called with MiXCR into one record per CDR3 protein. The sample records around 180,000 distinct CDR3 sequences, roughly 8.7% being singletons. Sequenced material: non-naive T cells sorted from PBMCs, taken on the day of vaccination. These receptors were taken from a man in his fifties who received an inactivated influenza vaccine. The conserved cysteine and the conserved F or W are not part of the CDR3 here.

v_call cdr3_aa
TRBV7-9 ASSPTVYEQY
TRBV4-3 ASSQEQANTEAF
TRBV5-6 ASSLVSGVETQY
TRBV18 ASSLNEGAPGELF
TRBV12-3/TRBV12-4 ASSLSRIEQF
TRBV25-1 ASSVRGGRLDTQY
TRBV9 ASSTPGLAGGNEQF
TRBV30 AWSRRDSDTGELF
TRBV28 ASQGNAYEQY
TRBV6-5 ASSYYGGGDQETQY
TRBV5-5 ASSWSATYEQY
TRBV7-8 ASSATGARGTQY
TRBV12-3/TRBV12-4 ASSITSGRGTDTQY
TRBV6-1 ASSTGTSVYNEQF
TRBV11-2 ASSFNRDGVWGYT
TRBV18 ASSPPNPGSYEQY
TRBV20-1 SAVEGGNQPQH
TRBV18 ASSGRIRDTANEQF
TRBV18 ASSPGVTYT
TRBV19 ASSVGWDEQF
TRBV19 ASSKDRDSFNEQF
TRBV20-1 SAQVPRGSQRVTSYEQY
TRBV12-3/TRBV12-4 ASSLWGAESNQPQH
TRBV2 ASSEGRPVSGNTIY
TRBV28 ASSFPWSNTGELF
TRBV29-1 SVGAAQGSNQPQH
TRBV20-1 SATRTSGSVQETQY
TRBV7-3 ASSLGTSRSNEQF
TRBV6-5 ASSYTGTSGVSQETQY
TRBV3-1 ASSHPLGSYTEAF
TRBV14 ASGRGIGAF
TRBV20-1 SARDGGGNNQPQH
TRBV20-1 SVGTSGLTYEQY
TRBV5-4 ASSLAQGALDYT
TRBV10-3 AISGQGKADPLGAQY
TRBV7-2 ASSLVGQVYEQY
TRBV5-1 ASSWGQTFSNTGELF
TRBV5-1 ASSFNGDDTQY
TRBV4-3 ASSRGTTNEKLF
TRBV6-1 ASALMAYSNQPQH
TRBV20-1 SAQLRANYGYT
TRBV2 ASTGRAATQY
TRBV5-1 ASSPQRQRQGRDYGYT
TRBV28 ASRSGTDYTGELF
TRBV12-3/TRBV12-4 ASSGGTSGGRYNEQF
TRBV19 ASSIFGTEQETQY
TRBV4-2 ASSQSGQGSNIQY
TRBV4-3 ASSQGGRTGHYNEQF
TRBV10-3 AIKSGRDTDTQY
TRBV5-1 ASREDWGNTEAF
TRBV5-1 ASSRSRGHGEKLF
TRBV7-8 ASSLVRAGETQY
TRBV15 ATSDRDKIYEQY